This paragraph reports one T cell receptor beta chain. The CDR3 extends over 15 amino acids. V lost 0 bases and J lost 2, with 12 bases in between. The germline V gene encodes CDR1 SGDLS and CDR2 YYNGEE. These data originate in a study of blood T cell repertoires in COVID-19. For the study at large: Acute-phase and convalescent COVID-19 samples originated in the United States, Italy and Spain. The cDNA or gDNA used as material had been derived from T cells, B-cell-depleted T cells, or PBMCs.

Authors' processing steps: Researchers report that nucleated cell counts were estimated from reference gene primer amplification. Some clones are missing from TCRdb's copy, which holds only in-frame ones; the method was immunoSEQ multiplex PCR. The DNA was the basis for D and trimming; V, J and clone size are from that table. The profile shows fewer than 250,000 clones, 80% to 90% of them singletons. The chain carries TRBV9 and TRBJ2-7; weak D call: TRBD2 (6 bases). Material: peripheral blood. The clonotype originates from a woman older than 75 with acute or convalescent COVID-19. The CDR3 spells CASSVGGRIPYEQYF. The DNA of the CDR3 is TGTGCCAGCAGCGTAGGTGGGAGGATCCCCTACGAGCAGTACTTC.